Presented here are 14 T cell receptor beta chains from one specimen sequenced in a study of T cells after yellow fever vaccination. One entry per CDR3 protein results from TCRdb running MiXCR on the 5' RACE reads. The sample has just under 600,000 distinct CDR3 sequences, 13% seen once. The material sequenced was PBMCs, taken on the day of the yellow fever booster vaccination. These TCRs come from a man aged 25-40 years who received the YFV17D yellow fever vaccine.

This sequence joins TRBV10-3 and TRBJ2-2, with 9 positions matching TRBD2. V lost 1 base, J lost 3 bases, and 6 bases stayed unmatched. Germline V CDR1 and CDR2: ENHRY, SYGVKD. The CDR3 extends over 17 amino acids. CDR3 bases: TGTGCCATCAGTGAGTGGCTAGCGGGGACCCACACCGGGGAGCTGTTTTTT. Translating gives CAISEWLAGTHTGELFF.

This clonotype was seen only a few times. The chain is built from TRBV6-1 and TRBJ2-5; D may match TRBD1 or TRBD2 (6 bases each). The CDR3 totals 14 residues. Germline CDR1 and CDR2: MNHNS and SASEGT. The V end lost 5 bases, the J end lost 6 bases, and 16 bases lay between the germline ends. The CDR3: CASSPPLGGKTQYF. The CDR3 DNA is TGTGCCAGCAGTCCCCCATTAGGGGGGAAGACCCAGTACTTC.

The genes are TRBV12-3 or TRBV12-4 and TRBJ2-3, with 12 nucleotides matching TRBD2. Trimming cost V 4 bases and J 2 bases; bases outside gene matches: 7. The CDR3 runs 17 residues. This CDR3 is CASSSLGLAGPTDTQYF. The DNA of the CDR3 is TGTGCCAGCAGTTCCTTAGGACTAGCGGGGCCCACAGATACGCAGTATTTT.

This clonotype was observed a few times. CDR3 protein: CATSRDNQGGQFF. The CDR3 bases are TGTGCCACCAGCAGAGATAACCAAGGGGGGCAGTTCTTC. The V and J genes are TRBV15 and TRBJ2-1; the D gene is possibly TRBD1 (6 bases). V shed 0 bases and J shed 12 bases, with 12 bases lying between them. The CDR3 is 13 residues long. Per the germline V gene, CDR1 is LNHNV and CDR2 is YYDKDF (reference sequence).

The genes are TRBV12-5 and TRBJ2-1; 8 bases agree with TRBD2. CDR1 is LGHNT and CDR2 is FRNRAP in the germline V gene. Unmatched junction bases numbered 11, after V lost 5 bases and J lost 5 bases. This CDR3 has 16 amino acids. The CDR3 region has the DNA TGTGCTAGTGGTCTCTGGACTAGCTTGGTCCACAATGAGCAGTTCTTC. Encoded protein: CASGLWTSLVHNEQFF. The full variable domain, with the rest looked up from reference TRBV12-5 and TRBJ2-1, is DARVTQTPRHKVTEMGQEVTMRCQPILGHNTVFWYRQTMMQGLELLAYFRNRAPLDDSGMPKDRFSAEMPDATLATLKIQPSEPRDSAVYFCASGLWTSLVHNEQFFGPGTRLTVL.

This sequence joins TRBV5-5 and TRBJ2-2; no reliable D call. Trimming removed 0 bases at V and 4 bases at J, with 10 bases between. The length of the CDR3 is 15 residues. Per germline, CDR1 SGHKS and CDR2 YYEKEE (reference sequence). The CDR3 region has the DNA TGTGCCAGCAGCTTGGGTTTATCGGCCACCGGGGAGCTGTTTTTT. Protein sequence: CASSLGLSATGELFF.

CDR3 coding DNA: TGTGCCAGCTTTGGAGTCCGGATGAACACTGAAGCTTTCTTT. Protein sequence: CASFGVRMNTEAFF. The gene calls are TRBV5-6 and TRBJ1-1; the D is unclear. Trimming cost V 7 bases and J 0 bases, with 13 bases left between them. CDR3 length equals 14 residues. Germline V gives CDR1 SGHDT, CDR2 YYEEEE.

The sample holds a few counts of this clonotype. V gene TRBV25-1 combines with J gene TRBJ2-3; 13 bases are a match to TRBD2. In germline, CDR1 is MGHDK, CDR2 SYGVNS. V dropped 4 bases and J dropped 5; count of bases not matched to a gene: 6. The CDR3 covers 16 residues. The CDR3 is CASSVPLAGGVDTQYF. CDR3 bases: TGTGCCAGCAGTGTCCCACTAGCGGGGGGGGTAGATACGCAGTATTTT.

V usage is TRBV7-8 and J usage is TRBJ2-1; a weak D match, TRBD2 (6 bases). The CDR3 contains 15 residues. V was shortened by 5 bases and J by 5 bases, with 16 bases between the two germline ends. Germline V gene data show CDR1 as SGHVS and CDR2 as FQNEAQ. CDR3 nucleotides: TGTGCCAGCAGCATGACTAGAATCTCAGACAATGAGCAGTTCTTC. Translating it yields CASSMTRISDNEQFF.

In this sample, this clonotype turned up a few times. The chain joins TRBV11-2 to TRBJ2-4, with D perhaps matching TRBD1 (6 bases). The V gene lost 1 base and the J gene lost 1 base, with 14 bases spanning the gap. This CDR3 has 17 residues. Germline CDR1 SGHAT, CDR2 FQNNGV. The DNA for the CDR3 is TGTGCCAGCAGCTTAGGGGGACACAGCTCGGCCAAAAACATTCAGTACTTC. Protein: CASSLGGHSSAKNIQYF.

V gene TRBV29-1 combines with J gene TRBJ2-5, with a possible D match to TRBD1 (6 bases). V was pared by 3 bases and J by 8 bases, with 10 bases between. CDR1 SQVTM and CDR2 ANQGSEA come from the germline V gene. The CDR3 spans 11 residues. CDR3 sequence reads: CSVDGQNTQYF. As DNA, the CDR3 is TGCAGCGTTGATGGACAGAACACCCAGTACTTC.

The chain is built from TRBV25-1 and TRBJ2-3; 13 positions match TRBD2. V lost 6 bases, J lost 3 bases, and 6 bases stayed unmatched. Germline CDR1 MGHDK, CDR2 SYGVNS. The CDR3 is 16 residues long. The CDR3 nucleotides read TGTGCCAGCAGCACTACTAGCGGGAGGGAGACAGATACGCAGTATTTT. Translated: CASSTTSGRETDTQYF. Using reference TRBV25-1 and TRBJ2-3 for the parts outside the CDR3, the full variable domain is EADIYQTPRYLVIGTGKKITLECSQTMGHDKMYWYQQDPGMELHLIHYSYGVNSTEKGDLSSESTVSRIRTEHFPLTLESARPSHTSQYLCASSTTSGRETDTQYFGPGTRLTVL.

About this clonotype: This could be a read error, since a much larger clone is one nucleotide away. V and J are TRBV12-3 or TRBV12-4 and TRBJ1-5; D may be TRBD1 (5 bases). V gave up 2 bases and J gave up 6 bases, with 8 bases separating them. The CDR3 covers 13 residues. CDR3 nucleotide sequence: TGTGCCAGCAGTTTACCTCAGGGTCAGCCCCAGCATTTT. Amino acid sequence: CASSLPQGQPQHF.

This clonotype was picked up many times. The chain links TRBV29-1 to TRBJ2-5, with D uncertain. The CDR3 totals 12 residues. V shed 3 bases and J shed 5 bases, with 10 bases lying between them. The germline V gene has CDR1 SQVTM and CDR2 ANQGSEA. In DNA form, the CDR3 reads TGCAGCGTTGACCCCTCGGAGGAGACCCAGTACTTC. It yields the protein CSVDPSEETQYF.